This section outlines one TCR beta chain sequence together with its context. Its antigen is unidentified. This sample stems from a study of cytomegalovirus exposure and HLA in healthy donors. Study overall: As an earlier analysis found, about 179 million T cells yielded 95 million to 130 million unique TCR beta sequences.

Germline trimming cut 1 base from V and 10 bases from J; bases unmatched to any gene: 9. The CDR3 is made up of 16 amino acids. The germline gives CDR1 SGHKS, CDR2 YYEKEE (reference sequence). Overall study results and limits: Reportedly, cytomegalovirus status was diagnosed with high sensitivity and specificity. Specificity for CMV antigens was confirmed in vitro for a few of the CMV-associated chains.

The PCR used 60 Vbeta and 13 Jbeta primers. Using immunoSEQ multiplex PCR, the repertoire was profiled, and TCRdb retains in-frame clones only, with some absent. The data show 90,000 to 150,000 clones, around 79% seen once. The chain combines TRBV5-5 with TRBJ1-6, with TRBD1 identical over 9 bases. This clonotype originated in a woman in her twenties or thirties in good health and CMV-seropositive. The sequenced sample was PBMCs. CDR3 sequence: CASSLISGQGISPLHF. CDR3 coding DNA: TGTGCCAGCAGCTTGATTTCGGGACAGGGAATCTCACCCCTCCACTTT. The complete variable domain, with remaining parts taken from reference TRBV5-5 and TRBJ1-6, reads DAGVTQSPTHLIKTRGQQVTLRCSPISGHKSVSWYQQVLGQGPQFIFQYYEKEERGRGNFPDRFSARQFPNYSSELNVNALLLGDSALYLCASSLISGQGISPLHFGNGTRLTVT.